A single sample gave rise to the 17 T cell receptor beta chains below, sequenced in a study of T cell responses to AZD1222 COVID-19 vaccine. TCRdb's table, derived via immunoSEQ multiplex PCR, lists solely in-frame clones and lacks some. The repertoire holds 100,000 to 150,000 clones, roughly 90% seen once, with 1.5% to 2% in the top ten. The specimen was peripheral blood, collected on day 0 of AZD1222 vaccination. The receptors originated from an adult in good health.

The sample holds many counts of this clone. This chain links TRBV4-1 with TRBJ1-5, with D possibly matching TRBD1 (6 bases). The V and J ends lost 0 bases and 4 bases respectively, with 16 bases between them. Germline CDR1 and CDR2: MGHRA and YSYEKL. This CDR3 has 17 amino acids. CDR3 coding DNA: TGCGCCAGCAGCCAAGAAGGGTTCGGGGGGGCAAATCAGCCCCAGCATTTT. Translated: CASSQEGFGGANQPQHF.

The rearrangement uses TRBV6-5 and TRBJ2-1, with 8 bases matching TRBD2. J lost 4 bases, V lost 2 bases, and 7 bases had no gene match. The CDR3 consists of 16 residues. CDR1 is MNHEY and CDR2 is SVGAGI in the germline V gene. The CDR3 protein is CASSYPRGGFYNEQFF. The DNA for the CDR3 is TGTGCCAGCAGTTACCCACGGGGGGGCTTTTACAATGAGCAGTTCTTC.

This clone came up once. V gene TRBV28 combines with J gene TRBJ2-5, with D possibly called TRBD1 or TRBD2 (5 bases each). Trimming shortened V by 4 bases and J by 5 bases, and 17 bases separated the two germline ends. In germline, CDR1 is MDHEN, CDR2 SYDVKM. This CDR3 is 15 amino acids long. CDR3: CASSSAGAGWETQYF. The DNA of the CDR3 is TGTGCCAGCAGTTCCGCCGGGGCTGGATGGGAGACCCAGTACTTC.

The chain links TRBV14 to TRBJ1-1; D call uncertain. Germline assignment: CDR1 SGHDN and CDR2 FVKESK. Trimming took off 6 bases at V and 0 bases at J, with 5 bases between the two ends. The CDR3 totals 12 residues. In DNA form, the CDR3 reads TGTGCCAGCAGGAATATGAACACTGAAGCTTTCTTT. Protein sequence: CASRNMNTEAFF.

The V call is TRBV29-1, the J call TRBJ1-1; no clear D. V lost 8 bases to trimming and J lost 0 bases, with 13 bases between them. CDR1 SQVTM and CDR2 ANQGSEA come from the germline V gene. The CDR3 length is 13 residues. As DNA, the CDR3 is TGCAGCTTGAGGACCGGATTGAACACTGAAGCTTTCTTT. It translates to CSLRTGLNTEAFF.

In regard to this clone: Other DNA sequences in this specimen translate into the identical CDR3. This chain joins TRBV30 and TRBJ2-7; D is perhaps TRBD1 (5 bases). The germline CDR1 and CDR2 sequences are GTSNPN and SVGIG (reference sequence). V dropped 0 bases and J dropped 1 base, with 7 bases sitting between them. The CDR3 runs to 13 residues. The CDR3: CAWSVPGSYEQYF. The DNA of the CDR3 is TGTGCCTGGAGTGTTCCAGGGTCCTACGAGCAGTACTTC.

The rearrangement uses TRBV27 and TRBJ2-7; D is unresolved. CDR3 length: 13 amino acids. Looked up from germline, CDR1 is MNHEY and CDR2 is SMNVEV (reference sequence). Trimming shortened V by 0 bases and J by 9 bases, and 12 bases separated the two germline ends. DNA of the CDR3: TGTGCCAGCAGTTTATCGAGCTGGTCTTGGCAGTACTTC. This sequence encodes CASSLSSWSWQYF.

V gene TRBV10-3 combines with J gene TRBJ2-5; possibly TRBD2 for D (5 bases). Germline CDR1 is ENHRY and CDR2 is SYGVKD. Between the trimmed V and J ends, which lost 1 base and 1 base, there was a span of 13 bases. This CDR3 region has 16 residues. The CDR3 spells CAISEWSGKGQETQYF. In DNA, the CDR3 is TGTGCCATCAGTGAGTGGAGCGGAAAGGGCCAAGAGACCCAGTACTTC.

The chain uses TRBV5-1 and TRBJ1-5; no reliable D call. The CDR3 has 13 amino acids. Trimming shortened V by 0 bases and J by 3 bases, and 4 bases separated the two germline ends. Per germline, CDR1 SGHRS and CDR2 YFSETQ. CDR3 DNA sequence: TGCGCCAGCAGCTTGGTCCCCAATCAGCCCCAGCATTTT. Protein: CASSLVPNQPQHF.

V is TRBV5-1 and J is TRBJ1-6, with a tentative D call TRBD1 (5 bases). Germline V gene data show CDR1 as SGHRS and CDR2 as YFSETQ. V was shortened by 0 bases and J by 9 bases, with 19 bases between the two germline ends. The CDR3 extends over 17 amino acids. DNA for the CDR3: TGCGCCAGCAGCTTGGAACCAGGGAGGTCGGTCGGTTCACCCCTCCACTTT. It is translated as CASSLEPGRSVGSPLHF. Using reference TRBV5-1 and TRBJ1-6 for the parts outside the CDR3, the full variable domain is KAGVTQTPRYLIKTRGQQVTLSCSPISGHRSVSWYQQTPGQGLQFLFEYFSETQRNKGNFPGRFSGRQFSNSRSEMNVSTLELGDSALYLCASSLEPGRSVGSPLHFGNGTRLTVT.

The chain has TRBV21-1 and TRBJ2-1; the D call of TRBD2 is as the table states it, not checked on the DNA. TRBV21-1 is assigned pseudogene status. The CDR3 length is 20 residues. CDR3: CASSNRFLDLLAWRGGRVFF. The CDR3 bases are TGTGCCAGCAGCAACCGCTTTTTGGACCTCTTGGCTTGGCGGGGGGGCAGGGTGTTCTTC.

The V call is TRBV7-9, the J call TRBJ1-6; D possibly corresponds to TRBD1 (5 bases). V lost 4 bases, J lost 11 bases, and 21 bases lay in between. The germline V gene has CDR1 SEHNR and CDR2 FQNEAQ (reference sequence). The CDR3 is 16 amino acids. This CDR3 is CASSSTRDLVYPPLHF. The CDR3 nucleotides are TGTGCCAGCAGCTCTACCAGGGATTTGGTCTATCCACCCCTCCACTTT. Using reference TRBV7-9 and TRBJ1-6 for the parts outside the CDR3, the full variable domain is DTGVSQNPRHKITKRGQNVTFRCDPISEHNRLYWYRQTLGQGPEFLTYFQNEAQLEKSRLLSDRFSAERPKGSFSTLEIQRTEQGDSAMYLCASSSTRDLVYPPLHFGNGTRLTVT.

The V and J genes are TRBV28 and TRBJ1-6; the D gene is possibly TRBD1 (6 bases). CDR1 is MDHEN, CDR2 SYDVKM, per germline. The CDR3 contains 15 residues. V lost 5 bases and J 5 bases, leaving 13 bases between the germline ends. CDR3 protein: CASSKEGVHNSPLHF. The CDR3 nucleotides are TGTGCCAGCAGTAAGGAGGGGGTCCATAATTCACCCCTCCACTTT. The complete variable domain, with remaining parts taken from reference TRBV28 and TRBJ1-6, reads DVKVTQSSRYLVKRTGEKVFLECVQDMDHENMFWYRQDPGLGLRLIYFSYDVKMKEKGDIPEGYSVSREKKERFSLILESASTNQTSMYLCASSKEGVHNSPLHFGNGTRLTVT.

The rearrangement links TRBV30 to TRBJ1-5; D perhaps matches TRBD1 (5 bases). The V and J ends lost 3 bases and 2 bases respectively, with 11 bases between them. Germline CDR1 and CDR2: GTSNPN and SVGIG (reference sequence). The CDR3 totals 14 residues. The CDR3 DNA reads TGTGCCTGGAGAGGACCGGGGGGCAATCAGCCCCAGCATTTT. Its translation: CAWRGPGGNQPQHF. Full variable domain (remainder filled in from reference TRBV30 and TRBJ1-5): SQTIHQWPATLVQPVGSPLSLECTVEGTSNPNLYWYRQAAGRGLQLLFYSVGIGQISSEVPQNLSASRPQDRQFILSSKKLLLSDSGFYLCAWRGPGGNQPQHFGDGTRLSIL.

This clone has a single count. The V call is TRBV4-3, the J call TRBJ1-2; 11 bases line up with TRBD1. With V trimmed by 0 bases and J by 7 bases, 1 base remained unmatched. The length of the CDR3 is 14 residues. The V gene's germline CDR1 is LGHNA and CDR2 YSLEER. The CDR3 loop reads CASSQDGTGGGYTF. As DNA, the CDR3 is TGCGCCAGCAGCCAAGACGGGACAGGGGGTGGCTACACCTTC.

This rearrangement joins TRBV7-2 to TRBJ2-7; tentative D call: TRBD1 (6 bases). Trimming left V 1 base short and J 4 bases short, with 14 bases between. The CDR3 is made up of 15 amino acids. Germline CDR1 reads SGHTA; CDR2 reads FQGNSA. The CDR3 bases are TGTGCCAGCAGCTTAGGAAACAGGGTGAATTACGAGCAGTACTTC. Its translation: CASSLGNRVNYEQYF.

The gene calls are TRBV25-1 and TRBJ2-3, with 9 bases matching TRBD1. The V and J ends lost 4 bases and 4 bases, in that order; junction bases with no gene match: 3. Germline values: CDR1 MGHDK, CDR2 SYGVNS. The CDR3 consists of 14 residues. The chain's CDR3 is CASSADRGADTQYF. The CDR3 nucleotides are TGTGCCAGCAGTGCGGACAGGGGTGCAGATACGCAGTATTTT.